One sample yielded the 17 T cell receptor beta chains listed below, sequenced in a study of T cell responses to AZD1222 COVID-19 vaccine. Repertoires were generated with immunoSEQ multiplex PCR, while TCRdb's copy carries only in-frame clones and drops some. The data contain approximately 140,000 clones, about 89% of them singletons. The sample consisted of peripheral blood, taken on day 0 of MenACWY control vaccination. Receptors were obtained from an adult in good health.

The CDR3 region has the DNA TGTGCCAGCAGACCCCTCGCTGGCAGTAGGTTCTCTGGCTACACCTTC. Translated: CASRPLAGSRFSGYTF. The gene calls are TRBV28 and TRBJ1-2; D not resolved. V dropped 6 bases and J dropped 7 bases, with 24 bases sitting between them. This CDR3 spans 16 amino acids. Per germline, CDR1 MDHEN and CDR2 SYDVKM.

The chain recombines TRBV19 with TRBJ2-5; D tentatively reads TRBD1 or TRBD2 (5 bases each). Trimming pared 4 bases from V and 5 bases from J, leaving 14 bases between. The CDR3 is 14 residues long. Germline V lookup: CDR1 LNHDA, CDR2 SQIVND (reference sequence). The CDR3 bases are TGTGCCAGTAGTACCGGGACCTTTCGGGAGACCCAGTACTTC. This codes for CASSTGTFRETQYF.

This chain uses TRBV9 with TRBJ2-3, with TRBD2 matching 11 bases. Germline lookup yields CDR1 SGDLS and CDR2 YYNGEE. This CDR3 is built from 15 residues. J lost 4 bases, V lost 1 base, and 2 bases had no gene match. The chain's CDR3 is CASSVTSGSPDTQYF. The CDR3 DNA is TGTGCCAGCAGCGTAACTAGCGGGAGTCCAGATACGCAGTATTTT. The entire variable domain, with the rest obtained from reference TRBV9 and TRBJ2-3, is as follows: DSGVTQTPKHLITATGQRVTLRCSPRSGDLSVYWYQQSLDQGLQFLIQYYNGEERAKGNILERFSAQQFPDLHSELNLSSLELGDSALYFCASSVTSGSPDTQYFGPGTRLTVL.

The rearrangement joins TRBV28 to TRBJ1-3; D unclear. With 5 bases removed from V and 3 bases from J, the gap between germline ends came to 17 bases. CDR3 length: 16 amino acids. Per the germline V gene, CDR1 is MDHEN and CDR2 is SYDVKM. DNA of the CDR3: TGTGCCAGCAGTGGGGTGGGCCCCGTCGGTGGAAACACCATATATTTT. Residues: CASSGVGPVGGNTIYF. Filled out from reference TRBV28 and TRBJ1-3, the complete variable domain reads DVKVTQSSRYLVKRTGEKVFLECVQDMDHENMFWYRQDPGLGLRLIYFSYDVKMKEKGDIPEGYSVSREKKERFSLILESASTNQTSMYLCASSGVGPVGGNTIYFGEGSWLTVV.

The chain links TRBV30 to TRBJ2-1, with 11 positions matching TRBD2. After removal of 3 bases from V and 5 bases from J, the junction contained 3 bases not matched to a gene. There are 14 residues in the CDR3. Looked up from germline, CDR1 is GTSNPN and CDR2 is SVGIG (reference sequence). CDR3 in amino acids: CAWSPGLADNEQFF. CDR3 nucleotides: TGTGCCTGGAGCCCGGGACTAGCGGACAATGAGCAGTTCTTC.

J is TRBJ2-7 and V is TRBV28; D is undetermined. Germline V CDR1 and CDR2: MDHEN, SYDVKM. V dropped 7 bases and J dropped 3 bases, with 10 bases sitting between them. This CDR3 comprises 12 residues. CDR3 coding DNA: TGTGCCAGCATCTCAGAAAGCTACGAGCAGTACTTC. The encoded protein is CASISESYEQYF. Looking up the rest from reference TRBV28 and TRBJ2-7 gives the full variable domain: DVKVTQSSRYLVKRTGEKVFLECVQDMDHENMFWYRQDPGLGLRLIYFSYDVKMKEKGDIPEGYSVSREKKERFSLILESASTNQTSMYLCASISESYEQYFGPGTRLTVT.

J is TRBJ2-1 and V is TRBV7-9, with D perhaps being TRBD1 or TRBD2 (5 bases each). CDR3 length equals 13 residues. Trimming cost V 5 bases and J 8 bases, with 13 bases left between them. Germline CDR1 is SEHNR and CDR2 is FQNEAQ (reference sequence). CDR3 amino acids: CASSRLRGDEQFF. CDR3 coding DNA: TGTGCCAGCAGCCGTTTACGGGGCGATGAGCAGTTCTTC.

The rearrangement uses TRBV5-1 and TRBJ1-1, with D uncertain. The germline V gene encodes CDR1 SGHRS and CDR2 YFSETQ. Trimming removed 3 bases from V and 7 bases from J, with 16 bases in between. The CDR3 totals 14 residues. The DNA of the CDR3 is TGCGCCAGCAGCTGGGATGGGGTCCAGTATGAAGCTTTCTTT. Amino acids: CASSWDGVQYEAFF.

V and J are TRBV28 and TRBJ1-3; 8 positions match TRBD1. CDR1 is MDHEN, CDR2 SYDVKM, per germline. J lost 3 bases, V lost 6 bases, and 4 bases had no gene match. The CDR3 is 14 residues long. CDR3 in DNA: TGTGCCAGCAGCCTACAGGGGGGTGGAAACACCATATATTTT. Its translation: CASSLQGGGNTIYF.

Only one count was recorded for this clone. The CDR3, as DNA: TGTGCCATCAGTGATAGCACTAATCAGCCCCAGCATTTT. Residues: CAISDSTNQPQHF. The rearrangement joins TRBV10-3 to TRBJ1-5; D call uncertain. Trimming removed 3 bases at V and 4 bases at J, with 7 bases between. The CDR3 loop spans 13 amino acids. The germline V gene has CDR1 ENHRY and CDR2 SYGVKD.

The rearrangement links TRBV5-1 to TRBJ2-5; the match to TRBD1 covers 9 bases. CDR3 length: 15 residues. The V gene end was trimmed by 0 bases and the J gene end by 4 bases; junction bases not matched to a gene: 4. Germline V gives CDR1 SGHRS, CDR2 YFSETQ. This chain's CDR3 is CASSLVGDRAETQYF. The CDR3 bases are TGCGCCAGCAGCTTGGTAGGGGACAGGGCAGAGACCCAGTACTTC.

The J gene is TRBJ1-1, the V gene TRBV5-4; tentative D call: TRBD1 (5 bases). The CDR3 spans 15 residues. The germline V gene has CDR1 SGHNT and CDR2 YYREEE (reference sequence). The ends were cut back, 0 bases at V and 1 base at J, with 10 bases in the middle. The CDR3 DNA follows: TGTGCCAGCAGCTTGGCCCAGGGACGGAACACTGAAGCTTTCTTT. Its protein is CASSLAQGRNTEAFF.

V and J are TRBV3-1 (or the pseudogene TRBV3-2) and TRBJ2-2; a possible D gene is TRBD2 (6 bases). Per germline, CDR1 LGHDT and CDR2 YNNKEL (reference sequence). This CDR3 is 14 amino acids long. Trimming took 2 bases from V and 4 from J, leaving 8 bases between them. DNA for the CDR3: TGTGCCAGCAGCCAACGCGGGGTCACCGGGGAGCTGTTTTTT. Protein product: CASSQRGVTGELFF.

V usage is TRBV18 and J usage is TRBJ1-3; D uncertain. CDR1 and CDR2 from the germline V gene are KGHSH and LQKENI. The CDR3 runs to 15 residues. V lost 1 base, J lost 0 bases, and 7 bases lay in between. For the CDR3, the DNA is TGTGCCAGCTCACCACGAGATGCCTCTGGAAACACCATATATTTT. It is translated as CASSPRDASGNTIYF.

This chain joins TRBV30 and TRBJ1-3; D call uncertain. Looked up from germline, CDR1 is GTSNPN and CDR2 is SVGIG (reference sequence). The CDR3 covers 13 residues. V was cut by 4 bases and J by 0 bases, with 7 bases left in between. The CDR3, as DNA: TGTGCCTGGAACGTCCTCTCTGGAAACACCATATATTTT. Protein: CAWNVLSGNTIYF.

The V and J genes are TRBV4-1 and TRBJ2-1, with TRBD2 matching over 11 bases. V was pared by 4 bases and J by 5 bases, with 7 bases of the junction left unmatched. Germline V CDR1 and CDR2: MGHRA, YSYEKL. This CDR3 spans 16 amino acids. The CDR3 loop is CASSLTGTSGNNEQFF. CDR3 coding DNA: TGCGCCAGCAGCCTGACCGGGACTAGCGGAAACAATGAGCAGTTCTTC.

The chain recombines TRBV2 with TRBJ1-4; 7 nucleotides agree with TRBD1. This CDR3 is built from 12 residues. The V gene's germline CDR1 is SNHLY and CDR2 FYNNEI. J was trimmed by 14 bases and V by 3 bases; bases with no gene match: 6. The CDR3 reads CASSDSAGGLFF. CDR3 nucleotide sequence: TGTGCCAGCAGTGATTCGGCAGGGGGTCTGTTTTTT.